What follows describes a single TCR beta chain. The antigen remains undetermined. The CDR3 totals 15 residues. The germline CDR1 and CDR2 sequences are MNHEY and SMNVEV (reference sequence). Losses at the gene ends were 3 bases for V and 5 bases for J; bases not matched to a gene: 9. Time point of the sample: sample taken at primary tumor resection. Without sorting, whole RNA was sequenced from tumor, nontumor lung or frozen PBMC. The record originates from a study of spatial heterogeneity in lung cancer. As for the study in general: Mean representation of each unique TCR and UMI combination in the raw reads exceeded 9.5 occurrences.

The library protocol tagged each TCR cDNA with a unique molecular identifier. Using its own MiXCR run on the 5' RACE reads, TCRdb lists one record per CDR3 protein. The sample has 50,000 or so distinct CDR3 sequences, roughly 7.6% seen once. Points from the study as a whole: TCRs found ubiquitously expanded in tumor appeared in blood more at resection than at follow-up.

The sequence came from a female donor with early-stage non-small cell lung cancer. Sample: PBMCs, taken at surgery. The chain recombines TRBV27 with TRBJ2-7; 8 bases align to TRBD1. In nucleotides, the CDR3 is TGTGCCAGCAGTTTTGACGGACAGGGCAGGAACGAGCAGTACTTC. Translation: CASSFDGQGRNEQYF.